The 10 T cell receptor beta chains below all came from one sample that was sequenced in a study of T-cell reconstitution after alpha-beta-depleted transplantation in children. Molecular barcoding with unique molecular identifiers was used for the TCRbeta library. From the PCR reads, TCRdb called clonotypes with MiXCR, one entry per CDR3 protein. The sample has about 540,000 distinct CDR3 sequences, 25% to 30% seen once. The starting material was PBMCs, obtained before TCRalphabeta/CD19-depleted stem cell transplant. The receptors derive from a boy under three years old with Wiskott-Aldrich syndrome, due to receive a stem cell transplant.

This clonotype was found a few times. The rearrangement uses TRBV7-9 and TRBJ1-1; D gene unclear. V was clipped by 5 bases and J by 1 base, with 8 bases between them. Germline lookup yields CDR1 SEHNR and CDR2 FQNEAQ (reference sequence). CDR3 length equals 13 residues. The CDR3 here is CASSPGENTEAFF. DNA for the CDR3: TGTGCCAGCAGCCCTGGGGAGAACACTGAAGCTTTCTTT.

The sample holds a few counts of this clonotype. The CDR3 sequence is CASSELRGVGNTIYF. The DNA of the CDR3 is TGTGCCAGCAGTGAACTCCGCGGAGTCGGAAACACCATATATTTT. This sequence joins TRBV25-1 and TRBJ1-3; no clear D. Trimming took off 2 bases at V and 4 bases at J, with 12 bases between the two ends. The germline V gene has CDR1 MGHDK and CDR2 SYGVNS. CDR3 length equals 15 residues.

CDR3 coding DNA: TGTGCCAGCAGCTTGGACAGGGCGAAACCCTACGAGCAGTACTTC. This sequence encodes CASSLDRAKPYEQYF. This rearrangement joins TRBV7-2 to TRBJ2-7, with 8 bases that match TRBD1. Germline V gene data show CDR1 as SGHTA and CDR2 as FQGNSA. Trimming took 3 bases from V and 2 from J; bases not matched to a gene: 6. The CDR3 has 15 residues.

There are a few counts of this clonotype. The V call is TRBV18, the J call TRBJ1-2; 9 nucleotides agree with TRBD1. CDR3 length equals 19 residues. Germline V gene lookup returns CDR1 KGHSH and CDR2 LQKENI. The junction had 17 bases not matched to a gene; V was cut back by 3 bases and J by 3 bases. CDR3 coding DNA: TGTGCCAGCTCACCCCTTGGGGGACGTGGACAGGGGCAGGACTATGGCTACACCTTC. Amino acid sequence: CASSPLGGRGQGQDYGYTF.

This chain uses TRBV12-3 or TRBV12-4 with TRBJ2-1, with TRBD2 identical over 7 bases. J gave up 3 bases and V 5 bases, and 16 bases lay outside the gene matches. CDR3 length equals 18 residues. The CDR3 DNA follows: TGTGCCAGCAGTCCCAAAACTCTAGCGGAAGTTTTCTACAATGAGCAGTTCTTC. It yields the protein CASSPKTLAEVFYNEQFF.

Concerning this clonotype itself: Germline and junction disagree at one end, which may indicate a read error. The genes are TRBV29-1 and TRBJ2-3; 12 nucleotides agree with TRBD2. The CDR3 loop spans 15 amino acids. CDR1 is SQVTM, CDR2 ANQGSEA, per germline. CDR3 region: CSSATLAGGTDTHYF. CDR3 DNA: TGCAGCTCTGCGACACTAGCGGGAGGCACAGATACGCACTATTTT.

This clonotype was recorded a few times. This sequence joins TRBV5-1 and TRBJ2-1, with D uncertain. The CDR3 runs to 13 residues. Trimming took off 1 base at V and 10 bases at J, with 12 bases between the two ends. Germline values: CDR1 SGHRS, CDR2 YFSETQ. The CDR3 DNA is TGCGCCAGCAGCTTGAACCAGGTTAGGGAGCAGTTCTTC. Translation gives CASSLNQVREQFF. The entire variable domain, with the rest obtained from reference TRBV5-1 and TRBJ2-1, is as follows: KAGVTQTPRYLIKTRGQQVTLSCSPISGHRSVSWYQQTPGQGLQFLFEYFSETQRNKGNFPGRFSGRQFSNSRSEMNVSTLELGDSALYLCASSLNQVREQFFGPGTRLTVL.

V and J are TRBV24-1 and TRBJ2-1; TRBD2 matches at 9 bases. This CDR3 region has 16 residues. Germline values: CDR1 KGHDR, CDR2 SFDVKD. V was clipped by 3 bases and J by 3 bases; unmatched bases: 5. The CDR3: CATSDPGGRGYNEQFF. For the CDR3, the DNA is TGTGCCACCAGTGATCCCGGCGGGAGGGGCTACAATGAGCAGTTCTTC.

This clonotype was picked up a small number of times. This chain uses TRBV29-1 with TRBJ2-3, with 10 nucleotides matching TRBD2. Germline V gene sequence: CDR1 SQVTM, CDR2 ANQGSEA. V gave up 4 bases and J gave up 0 bases; unmatched junction bases: 1. The CDR3 spans 14 residues. The CDR3 DNA reads TGCAGCGTTGTACTAGCGGGAAGCACAGATACGCAGTATTTT. This translates into CSVVLAGSTDTQYF.

The CDR3 sequence: CASSFSRDRASYEQYF. The CDR3 DNA follows: TGTGCCAGCAGTTTTTCCCGGGACAGAGCCTCCTACGAGCAGTACTTC. V gene TRBV12-3 or TRBV12-4 combines with J gene TRBJ2-7, with 7 nucleotides matching TRBD1. The CDR3 contains 16 residues. V dropped 3 bases and J dropped 0; count of bases not matched to a gene: 8.